The rows below give T cell receptor beta chains drawn from one sample of a study of blood T cell repertoires in COVID-19. Assay: immunoSEQ multiplex PCR; the TCRdb copy retains only in-frame clones and omits some. The sample lists under 250,000 clones; approximately 84% were seen once. Sequenced material: PBMCs or T cells enriched from blood (not recorded which). These receptors were obtained from a man between 40 and 49 years old who had recovered from COVID-19. Each CDR3 is given with its conserved first and last residue. The size of a clone is reported for some rows only, either as once, few or many, or as a class for expanded clones.

j_call | clone_size | v_call | cdr3_aa
TRBJ2-1 | once | TRBV27 | CASSLTLGSNEQFF
TRBJ1-1 | . | TRBV11-3 | CASSLGQGMNTEAFF
TRBJ1-4 | . | TRBV3-1/TRBV3-2 | CASSQAGQGIEKLFF
TRBJ2-5 | once | TRBV28 | CASSIGTEETQYF
TRBJ2-2 | . | TRBV19 | CASSRQQGIDTGELFF
TRBJ2-4 | once | TRBV7-9 | CASSTQPGLADLAKNIQYF
TRBJ2-5 | . | TRBV7-6 | CASSLVAQTQYF
TRBJ1-3 | . | TRBV5-4 | CASSPGPQGIGSGNTIYF
TRBJ2-1 | . | TRBV9 | CASSVGTETSGELFF
TRBJ1-1 | few | TRBV11-3 | CASSNRGNTEAFF
TRBJ2-3 | . | TRBV5-1 | CASSLSREVRDTQYF
TRBJ2-5 | . | TRBV4-2 | CASSQAIYGTGGRETQYF
TRBJ1-1 | . | TRBV7-6 | CASRVQPNTEAFF
TRBJ1-4 | . | TRBV5-1 | CASSLVQNNEKLFF
TRBJ1-6 | . | TRBV27 | CASSLRQSDNSPLHF
TRBJ2-7 | . | TRBV2 | CASTSIERGEREQYF
TRBJ1-6 | . | TRBV6-1 | CASSEDSGGSPLHF
TRBJ2-1 | . | TRBV7-2 | CASSAGTGFGEQFF
TRBJ1-1 | . | TRBV2 | CASSGQGINTEAFF
TRBJ2-7 | . | TRBV7-2 | CASSSNSGGSYEQYF
TRBJ1-5 | . | TRBV28 | CASSATGDNQPQHF
TRBJ2-2 | . | TRBV28 | CASSQNTGELFF
TRBJ1-2 | . | TRBV9 | CASSVVPGQIGGYTF
TRBJ1-4 | . | TRBV10-3 | CAISERTGSEKLFF
TRBJ2-1 | . | TRBV18 | CASSPPPGQGPNEQFF
TRBJ2-1 | . | TRBV6-5 | CASSFLAEQFF
TRBJ1-2 | once | TRBV9 | CASSVGLTGGANGYTF
TRBJ1-4 | . | TRBV27 | CASSFLPPRGYGEKLFF
TRBJ1-1 | . | TRBV6-5 | CASSRQGVWGTEAFF
TRBJ2-7 | . | TRBV7-2 | CASSLARGGLAGAGEQYF
TRBJ2-2 | . | TRBV5-6 | CASSLQTGTGELFF
TRBJ1-6 | few | TRBV11-2 | CASSFGWAGYNSPLHF
TRBJ1-4 | . | TRBV5-4 | CASSLSPGLAEKLFF
TRBJ1-5 | . | TRBV6-1 | CASSELQGGQPQHF
TRBJ2-4 | . | TRBV5-1 | CASSWLAGGENIQYF
TRBJ1-3 | . | TRBV7-8 | CASSFNQPGDSGNTIYF
TRBJ2-5 | . | TRBV7-9 | CASSLGQAGQWGAQYF
TRBJ1-1 | few | TRBV6-5 | CASYQVFVNTEAFF
TRBJ2-7 | . | TRBV7-3 | CASSFASGF
TRBJ1-1 | . | TRBV12-3/TRBV12-4 | CASGTGFEAFF
TRBJ2-7 | . | TRBV30 | CAGGRGYEQYF